Listed below are T cell receptor beta chains from one sample, sequenced in a study of identical twins. TCRdb used MiXCR to reprocess the 5' RACE reads, holding one entry per CDR3 protein. The table includes roughly 490,000 distinct CDR3 sequences, roughly an eighth detected once. The same data also contributed to another study, on yellow fever vaccine responses in identical twins.

Input material: CD4+ T cells sorted from blood. The receptors derive from a young woman in good health. Both conserved end residues are part of each CDR3. The D gene is left open where the match is weak. Only some rows state a clone size, as once, few, many or a class for expanded clones.

cdr3_length	clone_size	j_call	v_call	d_call	cdr3_nt	cdr3_aa
13	few	TRBJ2-7	TRBV12-5	TRBD1	TGTGCTAGTGGTTTGGGACAGGGGTACGAGCAGTACTTC	CASGLGQGYEQYF
13	few	TRBJ2-7	TRBV6-2/TRBV6-3	.	TGTGCCAGCAGTTACCCCGGAATCTACGAGCAGTACTTC	CASSYPGIYEQYF
16	few	TRBJ2-6	TRBV6-2/TRBV6-3	TRBD2	TGTGCCAGCAGCATAGCGGGAGTTACTGGGGCCAACGTCCTGACTTTC	CASSIAGVTGANVLTF
14	.	TRBJ2-3	TRBV29-1	TRBD2	TGCAGCGTCCCGGGACTAGCGAACGCAGATACGCAGTATTTT	CSVPGLANADTQYF
16	.	TRBJ2-6	TRBV7-3	.	TGTGCCAGCAGCCGGGGCAGCAGCTCTGGGGCCAACGTCCTGACTTTC	CASSRGSSSGANVLTF
16	few	TRBJ2-7	TRBV12-3/TRBV12-4	TRBD2	TGTGCCAGCAGTTTTAATTCGGGAGGGGGCTCCTACGAGCAGTACTTC	CASSFNSGGGSYEQYF
17	few	TRBJ2-1	TRBV9	TRBD2	TGTGCCAGCAGCGTAACCCTTAAGAGCGGGGGGCTCAATGAGCAGTTCTTC	CASSVTLKSGGLNEQFF
14	.	TRBJ2-2	TRBV12-3/TRBV12-4	.	TGTGCCAGCAAACTGGCGGCTGGGGCCGGGGAGCTGTTTTTT	CASKLAAGAGELFF
14	few	TRBJ1-2	TRBV3-1	.	TGTGCCAGCAGCCCTCGGGCGCAGGGTTCTGGCTACACCTTC	CASSPRAQGSGYTF
14	.	TRBJ2-5	TRBV7-2	.	TGTGCCAGCACCCCTGGGGGGAGGCAAGAGACCCAGTACTTC	CASTPGGRQETQYF
15	.	TRBJ2-5	TRBV29-1	.	TGCAGCGTTGAAGATCTCAGGCGGGCTGGGGAGACCCAGTACTTC	CSVEDLRRAGETQYF
15	.	TRBJ2-1	TRBV12-3/TRBV12-4	.	TGTGCCAGCAGTTTATACTCGGGAGCCTACAATGAGCAGTTCTTC	CASSLYSGAYNEQFF
18	.	TRBJ2-7	TRBV5-1	TRBD1	TGCGCCAGCAGCGCGCAGGTTCGGACAGGGGGCCTTCAAAACGAGCAGTACTTC	CASSAQVRTGGLQNEQYF
14	few	TRBJ2-1	TRBV7-9	.	TGTGCCAGCAGCTTAGCGCAACAGTACAATGAGCAGTTCTTC	CASSLAQQYNEQFF
14	many	TRBJ2-5	TRBV6-1	TRBD2	TGTGCCAGCAGCCAAACTAGCGGCCAAGAGACCCAGTACTTC	CASSQTSGQETQYF
13	many	TRBJ2-7	TRBV3-1	.	TGTGCCAGCAGCCAAAGGGGGAGATACGAGCAGTACTTC	CASSQRGRYEQYF
16	few	TRBJ2-1	TRBV28	TRBD2	TGTGCCAGCCATAACACCTTAGCGGGATCCTACAATGAGCAGTTCTTC	CASHNTLAGSYNEQFF
17	many	TRBJ2-1	TRBV15	TRBD1	TGTGCCACCAGCAGAAACGCCGGGACAGGGGTCTACAATGAGCAGTTCTTC	CATSRNAGTGVYNEQFF
14	many	TRBJ2-1	TRBV12-3/TRBV12-4	.	TGTGCCAGCAGTTCACCCGTCCGGGACAATGAGCAGTTCTTC	CASSSPVRDNEQFF
12	.	TRBJ2-5	TRBV28	.	TGTGCCAGCACCCTACGAGGAGAGACCCAGTACTTC	CASTLRGETQYF